Shown below are 15 T cell receptor beta chains from a single sample sequenced in a study of cytomegalovirus exposure and HLA in healthy donors. It was with 60 Vbeta and 13 Jbeta primers that the PCR ran. Sequenced by immunoSEQ multiplex PCR; TCRdb stores in-frame clones only, minus some. Of about 140,000 clones listed, approximately 9% are singletons. The material sequenced was PBMCs. These receptors came from a middle-aged woman in good health and CMV-seropositive.

This clone showed up just a few times. This chain links TRBV4-3 with TRBJ1-4, with unresolved D. CDR1 LGHNA and CDR2 YSLEER come from the germline V gene. Between the trimmed V and J ends, which lost 4 bases and 2 bases, there was a span of 11 bases. The CDR3 loop spans 15 amino acids. Here the CDR3 reads CASSPRVRTNEKLFF. DNA for the CDR3: TGCGCCAGCAGCCCTCGGGTGAGGACTAATGAAAAACTGTTTTTT.

This clone was seen only a few times. The rearrangement links TRBV19 to TRBJ1-2; 10 bases map to TRBD1. CDR1 LNHDA and CDR2 SQIVND come from the germline V gene (reference sequence). V shed 7 bases, J shed 6 bases, and the junction held 5 bases outside the gene matches. There are 13 residues in the CDR3. This CDR3 reads CASKTGGAHGYTF. CDR3 DNA sequence: TGTGCCAGTAAGACAGGGGGCGCCCATGGCTACACCTTC.

This clone was counted between two and nine times. For the CDR3, the DNA is TGCGCCAGCAGTGAGAACTCGCGGGATATGAACACTGAAGCTTTCTTT. Translating it yields CASSENSRDMNTEAFF. The chain has TRBV10-1 and TRBJ1-1; no definite D call. The germline V gene encodes CDR1 WNHNN and CDR2 SYGVQD (reference sequence). The CDR3 sequence is 16 residues long. V was cut by 2 bases and J by 0 bases, with 13 bases left in between.

The chain employs TRBV19 and TRBJ1-6; the D gene is possibly TRBD1 (5 bases). V was shortened by 3 bases and J by 8 bases, with 20 bases between the two germline ends. Germline CDR1 is LNHDA and CDR2 is SQIVND (reference sequence). This CDR3 region has 17 residues. CDR3 in amino acids: CASSMEEGFLGDSPLHF. The CDR3 coding sequence is TGTGCCAGTAGTATGGAGGAGGGCTTTTTAGGGGATTCACCCCTCCACTTT.

This clone has more than one count but fewer than ten. The chain recombines TRBV7-9 with TRBJ2-1, with D unclear. This CDR3 comprises 17 residues. Germline CDR1 is SEHNR and CDR2 is FQNEAQ (reference sequence). V was trimmed by 4 bases and J by 5 bases, leaving 21 bases between them. In nucleotides, the CDR3 is TGTGCCAGCAGCTCAGACCAAGGAGTCACCTTCCACAATGAGCAGTTCTTC. Protein product: CASSSDQGVTFHNEQFF.

The gene calls are TRBV25-1 and TRBJ2-5; TRBD1 agrees at 11 bases. The V and J ends lost 2 bases and 5 bases, in that order; junction bases with no gene match: 13. The CDR3 contains 18 residues. Germline lookup yields CDR1 MGHDK and CDR2 SYGVNS. In DNA form, the CDR3 reads TGTGCCAGCAGTGAAAACGCCGGGACAGGGGGAGTTCGGGAGACCCAGTACTTC. This translates into CASSENAGTGGVRETQYF. The whole variable domain, filled in from reference TRBV25-1 and TRBJ2-5, reads EADIYQTPRYLVIGTGKKITLECSQTMGHDKMYWYQQDPGMELHLIHYSYGVNSTEKGDLSSESTVSRIRTEHFPLTLESARPSHTSQYLCASSENAGTGGVRETQYFGPGTRLLVL.

The chain couples TRBV10-3 to TRBJ2-7, with a weak D call TRBD2 (6 bases). The CDR3 contains 15 residues. The germline gives CDR1 ENHRY, CDR2 SYGVKD. Between the trimmed V and J ends, which lost 3 bases and 5 bases, there was a span of 17 bases. CDR3 DNA: TGTGCCATCAGTGAAGGGGTTTTGGGAGGACACGAGCAGTACTTC. Amino acids: CAISEGVLGGHEQYF.

The V gene is TRBV15, the J gene TRBJ2-5, with 7 bases lining up with TRBD1. There are 15 residues in the CDR3. Trimming at V came to 1 base and at J to 5 bases, leaving 7 bases not matched to a gene. CDR1 and CDR2 (germline): LNHNV, YYDKDF (reference sequence). CDR3 DNA sequence: TGTGCCACCAGCAGAGTACAGGGGAAGTGGGAGACCCAGTACTTC. It translates to CATSRVQGKWETQYF.

A few counts support this clone. The chain joins TRBV10-3 to TRBJ1-4, with D possibly matching TRBD1 (5 bases). CDR3 length: 15 residues. Germline-derived CDR1 and CDR2 are ENHRY and SYGVKD. Between the trimmed V and J ends, which lost 2 bases and 5 bases, there was a span of 12 bases. The CDR3 here is CAISETPTANEKLFF. DNA of the CDR3: TGTGCCATCAGTGAGACCCCGACAGCAAATGAAAAACTGTTTTTT.

V and J are TRBV9 and TRBJ2-1, with 11 bases aligning to TRBD1. This CDR3 is built from 15 residues. V shed 0 bases, J shed 7 bases, and the junction held 3 bases outside the gene matches. From germline, CDR1 is SGDLS and CDR2 YYNGEE. The CDR3 DNA is TGTGCCAGCAGCGTAGGGACAGGGGGCCGGAATGAGCAGTTCTTC. Protein product: CASSVGTGGRNEQFF.

The V call is TRBV5-1, the J call TRBJ2-3, with TRBD1 matching over 9 bases. Trimming removed 7 bases from V and 5 bases from J; junction bases left unmatched: 5. There are 13 residues in the CDR3. Per the germline V gene, CDR1 is SGHRS and CDR2 is YFSETQ. CDR3 in amino acids: CASHRDREDTQYF. The CDR3 DNA follows: TGCGCCAGCCACCGGGACAGGGAAGATACGCAGTATTTT.

This clone was detected many times. This chain connects TRBV5-6 to TRBJ2-7; 7 nucleotides match TRBD1. The CDR3 spans 15 residues. Trimming cost V 4 bases and J 0 bases; bases outside gene matches: 7. CDR1 SGHDT and CDR2 YYEEEE come from the germline V gene. CDR3 sequence (DNA): TGTGCCAGCAGCCCGTGGACAGGTAACTCCTACGAGCAGTACTTC. Amino acid sequence: CASSPWTGNSYEQYF.

A few counts support this clone. This chain uses TRBV5-1 with TRBJ2-2; 8 bases match TRBD2. The CDR3 is 16 residues long. J gave up 1 base and V 0 bases, and 2 bases lay outside the gene matches. Looked up from germline, CDR1 is SGHRS and CDR2 is YFSETQ. The CDR3 DNA follows: TGCGCCAGCAGCTTGGGCAGCGGGGGGAACACCGGGGAGCTGTTTTTT. Its protein is CASSLGSGGNTGELFF.

The CDR3 DNA reads as TGCGCCAGCAGCCAGCGGGGGACAGGGTTATCACGGGGAAACACCATATATTTT. This gives the protein CASSQRGTGLSRGNTIYF. J is TRBJ1-3 and V is TRBV4-3; 9 bases line up with TRBD1. This CDR3 comprises 18 residues. The germline CDR1 and CDR2 sequences are LGHNA and YSLEER. The V segment lost 3 bases and the J segment 4 bases; nucleotides outside the gene matches: 13.

The chain links TRBV5-5 to TRBJ1-2; D is possibly TRBD1 (6 bases). The CDR3 sequence is 16 residues long. Trimming took off 0 bases at V and 5 bases at J, with 17 bases between the two ends. Germline V gives CDR1 SGHKS, CDR2 YYEKEE (reference sequence). The DNA of the CDR3 is TGTGCCAGCAGCTTGGCCGCGGGGGCGGAAGGGTATGGCTACACCTTC. It encodes CASSLAAGAEGYGYTF. Based on the CDR3 plus reference TRBV5-5 and TRBJ1-2, the full variable domain is DAGVTQSPTHLIKTRGQQVTLRCSPISGHKSVSWYQQVLGQGPQFIFQYYEKEERGRGNFPDRFSARQFPNYSSELNVNALLLGDSALYLCASSLAAGAEGYGYTFGSGTRLTVV.